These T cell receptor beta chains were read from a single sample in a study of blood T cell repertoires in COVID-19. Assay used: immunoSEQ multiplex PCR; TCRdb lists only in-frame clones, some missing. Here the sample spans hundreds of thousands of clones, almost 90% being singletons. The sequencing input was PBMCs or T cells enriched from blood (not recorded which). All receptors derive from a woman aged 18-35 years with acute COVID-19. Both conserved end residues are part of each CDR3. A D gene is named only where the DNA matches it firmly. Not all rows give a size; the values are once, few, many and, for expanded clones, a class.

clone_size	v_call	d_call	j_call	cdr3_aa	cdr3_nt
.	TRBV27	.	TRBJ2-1	CASSHRVPANEQFF	TGTGCCAGCAGTCACAGGGTACCCGCCAATGAGCAGTTCTTC
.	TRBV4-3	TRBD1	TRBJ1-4	CASSLIGTGGEKLFF	TGCGCCAGCAGCCTAATCGGGACAGGTGGTGAAAAACTGTTTTTT
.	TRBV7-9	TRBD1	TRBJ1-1	CASSSSYRGLRPRTEAFF	TGTGCCAGCAGCTCTTCCTACAGGGGGCTTCGCCCCAGAACTGAAGCTTTCTTT
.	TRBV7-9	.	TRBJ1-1	CASSGTDRSISNTEAFF	TGTGCCAGCAGCGGTACGGACAGATCGATTTCGAACACTGAAGCTTTCTTT
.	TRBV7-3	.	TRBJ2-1	CASSRLARAYNEQFF	TGTGCCAGCAGCCGTCTAGCGCGAGCCTACAATGAGCAGTTCTTC
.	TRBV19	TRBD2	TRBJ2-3	CASSSLAGGRPRITDTQYF	TGTGCCAGTAGTAGCCTAGCGGGAGGCCGCCCGAGAATCACAGATACGCAGTATTTT
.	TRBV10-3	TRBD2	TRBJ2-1	CAISVEAGARNEQFF	TGTGCCATCAGTGTCGAAGCGGGAGCAAGGAATGAGCAGTTCTTC
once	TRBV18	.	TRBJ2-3	CASSLRGVADTQYF	TGTGCCAGCTCACTCAGGGGGGTGGCAGATACGCAGTATTTT
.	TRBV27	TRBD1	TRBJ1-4	CASRGTGAGEKLFF	TGTGCCAGCAGGGGGACAGGGGCGGGTGAAAAACTGTTTTTT
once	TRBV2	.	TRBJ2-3	CASSAQGLDTQYF	TGTGCCAGCAGTGCCCAGGGGTTGGATACGCAGTATTTT
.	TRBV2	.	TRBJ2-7	CASSGVRTAEQYF	TGTGCCAGCAGTGGAGTTCGGACAGCTGAGCAGTACTTC
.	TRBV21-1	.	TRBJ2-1	CARPSGLAHLYGKQFF	TGTGCCAGGCCATCGGGACTAGCCCATCTGTACGGGAAGCAGTTCTTC
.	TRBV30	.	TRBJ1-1	CAWSAGVRTEAFF	TGTGCCTGGAGTGCGGGGGTGAGGACTGAAGCTTTCTTT
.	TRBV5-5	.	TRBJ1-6	CASRALAGGLDNSPLHF	TGTGCCAGCAGGGCATTGGCGGGGGGCCTGGATAATTCACCCCTCCACTTT
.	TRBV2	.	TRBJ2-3	CASRKITDTQYF	TGTGCCAGCAGAAAAATAACAGATACGCAGTATTTT
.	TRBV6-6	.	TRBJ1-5	CASSYGTSGNQPQHF	TGTGCCAGCAGTTATGGGACATCGGGCAATCAGCCCCAGCATTTT
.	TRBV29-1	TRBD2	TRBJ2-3	CSVGRLAASTDTQYF	TGCAGCGTTGGGAGACTAGCGGCTAGCACAGATACGCAGTATTTT
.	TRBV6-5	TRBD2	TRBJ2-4	CASRLSTSGAIQYF	TGTGCCAGCAGACTCAGCACTAGCGGCGCCATTCAGTACTTC
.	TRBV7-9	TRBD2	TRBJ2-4	CASSLGLAGGVAKNIQYF	TGTGCCAGCAGCCTGGGACTAGCGGGAGGGGTAGCCAAAAACATTCAGTACTTC
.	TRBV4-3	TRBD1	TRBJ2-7	CASSPEGTGGFYEQYF	TGCGCCAGCAGCCCAGAGGGGACAGGGGGCTTCTACGAGCAGTACTTC
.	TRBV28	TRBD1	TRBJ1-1	CASNLWTGIEKAFF	TGTGCCAGCAACCTATGGACAGGGATCGAGAAAGCTTTCTTT
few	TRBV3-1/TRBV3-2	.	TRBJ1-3	CASSQEAGGPNTIYF	TGTGCCAGCAGCCAGGAGGCCGGGGGGCCAAACACCATATATTTT
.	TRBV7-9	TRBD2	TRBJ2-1	CAGGTSSYNEQFF	TGTGCCGGAGGGACTAGCTCCTACAATGAGCAGTTCTTC
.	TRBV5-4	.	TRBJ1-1	CASSLDQNTEAFF	TGTGCCAGCAGCTTGGATCAGAACACTGAAGCTTTCTTT
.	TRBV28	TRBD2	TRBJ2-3	CASSFLDRILAGVPDTQYF	TGTGCCAGCAGTTTCCTTGACAGAATCCTAGCGGGAGTCCCAGATACGCAGTATTTT
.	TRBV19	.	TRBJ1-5	CASSIDPLRGYDNQPQHF	TGTGCCAGTAGTATAGACCCCCTGAGGGGGTACGACAATCAGCCCCAGCATTTT
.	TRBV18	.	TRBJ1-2	CASSPYGGANYGYTF	TGTGCCAGCTCACCCTATGGGGGGGCTAACTATGGCTACACCTTC
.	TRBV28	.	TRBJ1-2	CASSHQGGDYGYTF	TGTGCCAGCAGTCACCAGGGTGGGGACTATGGCTACACCTTC
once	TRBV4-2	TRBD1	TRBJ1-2	CASSPYLRGQSGFYGYTF	TGTGCCAGCAGCCCTTATCTCCGGGGACAGTCTGGCTTCTATGGCTACACCTTC
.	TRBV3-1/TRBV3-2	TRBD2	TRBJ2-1	CASSSRGGEGYNEQFF	TGTGCCAGCAGCTCGCGGGGGGGAGAGGGCTACAATGAGCAGTTCTTC
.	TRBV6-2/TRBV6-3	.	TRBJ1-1	CASSYGTLSGAFF	TGTGCCAGCAGTTATGGGACATTGTCGGGAGCTTTCTTT
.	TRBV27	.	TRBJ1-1	CASSFWDKGRNTEAFF	TGTGCCAGCAGTTTTTGGGACAAGGGGAGGAACACTGAAGCTTTCTTT
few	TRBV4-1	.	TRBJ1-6	CASSHDRRGSSYNSPLHF	TGCGCCAGCAGCCATGACCGTCGGGGGAGCTCCTATAATTCACCCCTCCACTTT
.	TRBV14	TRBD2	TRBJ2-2	CASSQPWQAGDVGELFF	TGTGCCAGCAGCCAGCCATGGCAGGCGGGGGACGTCGGGGAGCTGTTTTTT
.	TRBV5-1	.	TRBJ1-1	CASSLGARETGFRTEAFF	TGCGCCAGCAGCTTGGGGGCGAGAGAAACAGGGTTCAGGACTGAAGCTTTCTTT
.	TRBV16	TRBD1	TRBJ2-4	CASSPYRGIQYF	TGTGCCAGCAGCCCGTACAGGGGCATTCAGTACTTC
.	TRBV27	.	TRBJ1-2	CASSLSGEPNYGYTF	TGTGCCAGCAGTTTAAGCGGGGAACCTAACTATGGCTACACCTTC
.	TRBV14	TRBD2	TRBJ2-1	CASSQGTSDYNEQFF	TGTGCCAGCAGCCAAGGTACTAGCGACTACAATGAGCAGTTCTTC
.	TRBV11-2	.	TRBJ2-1	CASSLVRNSYNEQFF	TGTGCCAGCAGCTTAGTGCGGAACTCCTACAATGAGCAGTTCTTC